This T cell receptor (beta chain) emerged from a study of identical twins. One entry per CDR3 protein, called by TCRdb with MiXCR from the 5' RACE reads. The table records 350,000 to 450,000 distinct CDR3 sequences, around a sixth of them present only once. This clonotype occurred a few times. Its matching antigen is unknown. Whole-study results and caveats: Carriage of fewer insertions was seen in abundant cord blood beta clonotypes, whereas memory repertoires showed none. Zero-insertion analyses were open to partial confounding by invariant MAIT and iNKT cells. Conclusions rested on cross-sectional statistics rather than following the same donors.

Germline loops: CDR1 DFQATT, CDR2 SNEGSKA (reference sequence). V lost 6 bases and J lost 0; bases outside the gene matches: 9. This CDR3 contains 16 residues. The rearrangement uses TRBV20-1 and TRBJ2-2, with 8 nucleotides matching TRBD1. Material: naive T cells sorted from blood. This sequence was found in a man aged 45-60 years in good health. The CDR3 protein is CSAQPPGGANTGELFF. In DNA form, the CDR3 reads TGCAGTGCCCAACCTCCAGGGGGCGCGAACACCGGGGAGCTGTTTTTT.